One sample yielded the 22 T cell receptor beta chains listed below, sequenced in a study of PD-1 blockade in classical Hodgkin lymphoma. Every patient experienced relapse after autologous stem cell transplantation, and brentuximab vedotin exposure varied. TCRdb's table, derived via immunoSEQ multiplex PCR, lists solely in-frame clones and lacks some. In the table there are about 30,000 clones, 55% to 75% of which are singletons. This specimen consisted of peripheral blood mononuclear cells (PBMCs), obtained before the second cycle of nivolumab. These receptor sequences come from a human donor with classical Hodgkin lymphoma.

This chain uses TRBV18 with TRBJ1-6, with D unclear. The CDR3 is 14 amino acids. Looked up from germline, CDR1 is KGHSH and CDR2 is LQKENI. Trimming removed 3 bases from V and 13 bases from J, with 16 bases in between. The CDR3 spells CASSPGGQVSPLHF. As DNA, the CDR3 is TGTGCCAGCTCACCGGGCGGTCAGGTCTCTCCCCTCCACTTT.

V is TRBV5-1 and J is TRBJ1-4; D ambiguous. The CDR3 has 16 amino acids. V lost 5 bases and J 4 bases, leaving 18 bases between the germline ends. CDR1 is SGHRS, CDR2 YFSETQ, per germline. CDR3 nucleotides: TGCGCCAGCAGTTCCGGGAGGGTCGCGGGTAATGAAAAACTGTTTTTT. It encodes CASSSGRVAGNEKLFF.

The CDR3 DNA reads as TGTGCCAGCAGCTTGTATCGGCCGGACACCGGGGAGCTGTTTTTT. Encoded protein: CASSLYRPDTGELFF. The genes are TRBV2 and TRBJ2-2; D call uncertain. This CDR3 is built from 15 residues. Germline V gene lookup returns CDR1 SNHLY and CDR2 FYNNEI. V was trimmed by 6 bases and J by 3 bases, leaving 14 bases between them.

This clone was seen just once. The CDR3 DNA reads as TGTGCCAGCAGTATGTGGACAGGGGGAATAGATACGCAGTATTTT. Translated: CASSMWTGGIDTQYF. The chain links TRBV28 to TRBJ2-3; 10 bases line up with TRBD1. This CDR3 region has 15 residues. Losses at the gene ends were 5 bases for V and 5 bases for J; bases not matched to a gene: 7. Germline V gene lookup returns CDR1 MDHEN and CDR2 SYDVKM. Full variable domain (remainder filled in from reference TRBV28 and TRBJ2-3): DVKVTQSSRYLVKRTGEKVFLECVQDMDHENMFWYRQDPGLGLRLIYFSYDVKMKEKGDIPEGYSVSREKKERFSLILESASTNQTSMYLCASSMWTGGIDTQYFGPGTRLTVL.

This clone occurred a few times. V gene TRBV19 combines with J gene TRBJ1-2; no definite D call. CDR3 length: 15 residues. Germline V gene data show CDR1 as LNHDA and CDR2 as SQIVND (reference sequence). The V gene lost 1 base and the J gene lost 8 bases, with 17 bases spanning the gap. CDR3 loop: CASSIVSLAGPGYTF. CDR3 in DNA: TGTGCCAGTAGTATAGTTTCGTTGGCAGGACCGGGCTACACCTTC.

This clone is medium-sized in the sample. The CDR3 coding sequence is TGTGCCAGCATCAATGAGGGGTACAGGGCCTACGAGCAGTACTTC. This encodes CASINEGYRAYEQYF. V gene TRBV2 combines with J gene TRBJ2-7; tentative D call: TRBD1 (6 bases). V was trimmed by 7 bases and J by 2 bases, leaving 18 bases between them. Looked up from germline, CDR1 is SNHLY and CDR2 is FYNNEI. This CDR3 is 15 amino acids long.

This chain joins TRBV2 and TRBJ2-3, with no clear D. The V gene's germline CDR1 is SNHLY and CDR2 FYNNEI. The CDR3 is 13 amino acids. Between the trimmed V and J ends, which lost 6 bases and 6 bases, there was a span of 13 bases. The CDR3 spells CASSPDNGDTQYF. For the CDR3, the DNA is TGTGCCAGCAGCCCCGATAACGGGGATACGCAGTATTTT.

J is TRBJ1-6 and V is TRBV7-6; tentatively, D is TRBD1 (6 bases). V lost 5 bases and J 8 bases, leaving 13 bases between the germline ends. The CDR3 totals 14 residues. Germline assignment: CDR1 SGHVS and CDR2 FNYEAQ. CDR3 in DNA: TGTGCCAGCAGCCTACAGGGTGACGATTCACCCCTCCACTTT. Translation gives CASSLQGDDSPLHF.

The CDR3 loop is CASSLMLAGDQETQYF. The CDR3 DNA follows: TGCGCCAGCAGCTTGATGCTAGCGGGGGACCAAGAGACCCAGTACTTC. V is TRBV5-1 and J is TRBJ2-5, with TRBD2 matching over 10 bases. Trimming at V came to 1 base and at J to 0 bases, leaving 3 bases not matched to a gene. The CDR3 runs to 16 residues. From germline, CDR1 is SGHRS and CDR2 YFSETQ.

This clone was picked up one time. One end of the junction is discordant with germline, which a read error may explain. The gene calls are TRBV30 and TRBJ2-5; possibly TRBD1 for D (6 bases). This CDR3 is 14 amino acids long. Per the germline V gene, CDR1 is GTSNPN and CDR2 is SVGIG (reference sequence). The CDR3 bases are TGTGCCCGGAGCAGAGACAGGCAACAAGAGACCCAGTACTTC. Translated: CARSRDRQQETQYF.

The chain employs TRBV29-1 and TRBJ1-3; D gene ambiguous. There are 16 residues in the CDR3. The germline V gene encodes CDR1 SQVTM and CDR2 ANQGSEA. The V gene lost 2 bases and the J gene lost 0 bases, with 14 bases spanning the gap. CDR3 coding DNA: TGCAGCGTTGAAAGGAGACTCAAGAGCTCTGGAAACACCATATATTTT. It specifies CSVERRLKSSGNTIYF.

The chain is built from TRBV9 and TRBJ2-7; D is possibly TRBD1 (6 bases). The CDR3 loop spans 16 amino acids. The germline V gene has CDR1 SGDLS and CDR2 YYNGEE. Trimming took off 1 base at V and 0 bases at J, with 14 bases between the two ends. The CDR3 loop is CASSVTPGTNSYEQYF. Written as DNA, the CDR3 is TGTGCCAGCAGCGTAACCCCCGGGACAAACTCCTACGAGCAGTACTTC.

The genes are TRBV6-5 and TRBJ1-1, with D possibly TRBD1 on 5 matching bases. Germline loops: CDR1 MNHEY, CDR2 SVGAGI. Deletions cut 8 bases from V and 4 bases from J, with 14 bases between. The CDR3 spans 13 residues. CDR3 coding DNA: TGTGCCAGCGGCCCCGGGGGAATCACTGAAGCTTTCTTT. Translating it yields CASGPGGITEAFF.

The chain combines TRBV28 with TRBJ1-4; 8 nucleotides align to TRBD1. Trimming at V came to 3 bases and at J to 6 bases, leaving 18 bases not matched to a gene. Germline values: CDR1 MDHEN, CDR2 SYDVKM. This CDR3 has 19 residues. The CDR3 DNA is TGTGCCAGCAGTTTCCACAGGGGGTCGAGACTTGGGATAGATGAAAAACTGTTTTTT. Encoded protein: CASSFHRGSRLGIDEKLFF.

DNA for the CDR3: TGTGCCAGCGCCTTAGGGGGGGCAACTAATGAAAAACTGTTTTTT. This gives the protein CASALGGATNEKLFF. This chain connects TRBV6-5 to TRBJ1-4, with D possibly TRBD1 on 6 matching bases. The V gene's germline CDR1 is MNHEY and CDR2 SVGAGI. CDR3 length: 15 amino acids. Trimming took off 8 bases at V and 0 bases at J, with 13 bases between the two ends.

This clone was counted a few times. The chain employs TRBV6-6 and TRBJ2-1, with D uncertain. Germline V CDR1 and CDR2: MNHNY, SVGAGI (reference sequence). This CDR3 has 12 amino acids. V shed 0 bases and J shed 9 bases, with 6 bases lying between them. The chain's CDR3 is CASSYSFGEQFF. Written as DNA, the CDR3 is TGTGCCAGCAGTTACTCCTTTGGTGAGCAGTTCTTC.

As DNA, the CDR3 is TGTGCCAGCAGGGCCCCGATGGGTACGCAGTATTTT. Amino acid sequence: CASRAPMGTQYF. This sequence joins TRBV2 and TRBJ2-3; D unresolved. The V end was cut by 6 bases, the J end by 8 bases, with 12 bases between. This CDR3 comprises 12 residues. CDR1 and CDR2 (germline): SNHLY, FYNNEI.

This chain links TRBV2 with TRBJ2-3; the D is unclear. The germline CDR1 and CDR2 sequences are SNHLY and FYNNEI. V was shortened by 8 bases and J by 1 base, with 7 bases between the two germline ends. The CDR3 totals 12 residues. CDR3 in amino acids: CASGVGTDTQYF. CDR3 bases: TGTGCCAGCGGAGTGGGCACAGATACGCAGTATTTT.

This chain links TRBV6-5 with TRBJ2-7; D is unresolved. The CDR3 has 13 amino acids. Trimming left V 2 bases short and J 6 bases short, with 11 bases between. Per germline, CDR1 MNHEY and CDR2 SVGAGI. The CDR3 here is CASSYDTRSEQYV. CDR3 bases: TGTGCCAGCAGTTACGATACGAGGAGCGAGCAGTACGTC.

The V call is TRBV2, the J call TRBJ2-3; 11 bases fit TRBD2. Germline loops: CDR1 SNHLY, CDR2 FYNNEI. The CDR3 runs 16 residues. V was clipped by 8 bases and J by 0 bases; unmatched bases: 7. The CDR3 loop reads CASRRGLAESTDTQYF. CDR3 DNA: TGTGCCAGCCGCAGGGGACTAGCGGAGAGCACAGATACGCAGTATTTT.

V gene TRBV5-1 combines with J gene TRBJ1-2; no firm D call. Germline V CDR1 and CDR2: SGHRS, YFSETQ. The germline V and J ends were trimmed by 4 bases and 8 bases, with 18 bases remaining between them. The length of the CDR3 is 14 residues. DNA of the CDR3: TGCGCCAGCAGCCCGATAGGGCCTGATCGAGGCTACACCTTC. This codes for CASSPIGPDRGYTF.

This clone was observed a single time. The J gene is TRBJ2-7, the V gene TRBV28, with a possible D match to TRBD2 (5 bases). V lost 3 bases, J lost 5 bases, and 8 bases lay in between. CDR1 and CDR2 (germline): MDHEN, SYDVKM. This CDR3 region has 12 residues. The CDR3, as DNA: TGTGCCAGCAGTTTTGAGGGCCACGAGCAGTACGTC. Translation: CASSFEGHEQYV.